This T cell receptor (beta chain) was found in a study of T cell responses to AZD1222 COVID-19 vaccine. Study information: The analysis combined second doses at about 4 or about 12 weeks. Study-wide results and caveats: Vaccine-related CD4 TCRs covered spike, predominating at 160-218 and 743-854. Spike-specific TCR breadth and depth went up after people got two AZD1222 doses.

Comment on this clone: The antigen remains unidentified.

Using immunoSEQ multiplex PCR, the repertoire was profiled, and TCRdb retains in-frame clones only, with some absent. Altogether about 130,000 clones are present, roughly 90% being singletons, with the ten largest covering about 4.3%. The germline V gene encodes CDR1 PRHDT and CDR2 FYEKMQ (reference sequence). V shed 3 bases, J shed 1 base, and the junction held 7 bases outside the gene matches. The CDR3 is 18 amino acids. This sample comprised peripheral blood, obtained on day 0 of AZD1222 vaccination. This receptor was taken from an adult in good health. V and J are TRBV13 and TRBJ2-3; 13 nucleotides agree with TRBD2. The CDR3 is CASSFGTSGVRGTDTQYF. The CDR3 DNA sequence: TGTGCCAGCAGCTTCGGGACTAGCGGGGTTCGCGGCACAGATACGCAGTATTTT.